This is a list of T cell receptor beta chains from one sample in a study of blood T cell repertoires in COVID-19. Sequencing used immunoSEQ multiplex PCR; TCRdb keeps in-frame clones, though not all of them. The repertoire holds 210,000 or so clones, with approximately 89% as singletons. The material sequenced was PBMCs or T cells enriched from blood (not recorded which). These receptors were collected from a woman in her 30s who had been exposed to COVID-19. Both conserved end residues are part of each CDR3. A D gene is named only where the DNA matches it firmly. Rows may omit the clone size; those that give it use once, few, many or a size class.

abundance,d_gene,j_gene,v_gene,CDR3aa,CDR3nt
-,TRBD2,TRBJ2-1,TRBV7-7,CASSSRIAGGKQFF,TGTGCTAGCAGCTCCAGGATAGCGGGAGGGAAGCAGTTCTTC
-,-,TRBJ2-1,TRBV3-1/TRBV3-2,CASSQDRTGEYNEQFF,TGTGCCAGCAGCCAAGATCGAACCGGGGAGTACAATGAGCAGTTCTTC
-,TRBD1,TRBJ1-1,TRBV6-5,CAVTGGTEAFF,TGTGCCGTGACAGGGGGGACTGAAGCTTTCTTT
-,TRBD1,TRBJ1-2,TRBV5-1,CASSLEGGGYTF,TGCGCCAGCAGCTTGGAAGGGGGCGGCTACACCTTC
-,-,TRBJ1-1,TRBV28,CASSLRGSTEAFF,TGTGCCAGCAGTTTAAGGGGGAGTACTGAAGCTTTCTTT
-,-,TRBJ2-2,TRBV5-5,CASSPQGPGELFF,TGTGCCAGCAGCCCTCAGGGGCCCGGGGAGCTGTTTTTT
few,TRBD1,TRBJ1-2,TRBV19,CASSLRTGGYGYTF,TGTGCCAGTAGTCTCCGAACAGGGGGCTATGGCTACACCTTC
-,TRBD1,TRBJ2-3,TRBV5-1,CASSFVQGSTDTQYF,TGCGCCAGCAGCTTTGTACAGGGGAGCACAGATACGCAGTATTTT
-,-,TRBJ1-3,TRBV5-1,CASSNSAGGNTIYF,TGCGCCAGCAGTAATAGCGCGGGGGGAAACACCATATATTTT
-,TRBD1,TRBJ1-4,TRBV25-1,CASSARGLSNEKLFF,TGTGCCAGCAGTGCGAGGGGGCTTTCTAATGAAAAACTGTTTTTT
once,-,TRBJ2-5,TRBV18,CASSPSEETQYF,TGTGCCAGCTCACCCTCAGAAGAGACCCAGTACTTC
-,-,TRBJ1-1,TRBV6-6,CASSYFFDTEAFF,TGTGCCAGCAGTTACTTCTTCGACACTGAAGCTTTCTTT
-,-,TRBJ1-2,TRBV5-6,CASSLASRGYYGYTF,TGTGCCAGCAGCTTGGCCAGTAGAGGGTACTATGGCTACACCTTC
-,-,TRBJ2-7,TRBV5-1,CASSLELDRRYEQYF,TGCGCCAGCAGCTTGGAACTAGATCGACGGTACGAGCAGTACTTC
-,-,TRBJ2-7,TRBV3-1/TRBV3-2,CASSQAREKQYF,TGTGCCAGCAGCCAGGCGAGGGAGAAGCAGTACTTC
-,-,TRBJ1-1,TRBV5-1,CASSLERSAAEAFF,TGCGCCAGCAGCTTGGAGCGGAGCGCAGCTGAAGCTTTCTTT
-,-,TRBJ1-6,TRBV5-1,CASSLTPPGTAQSPLHF,TGCGCCAGCAGTTTGACCCCGCCAGGAACGGCTCAATCACCCCTCCACTTT
-,TRBD1,TRBJ1-1,TRBV2,CASVRQGGTEAFF,TGTGCCAGCGTACGACAGGGAGGCACTGAAGCTTTCTTT
-,TRBD1,TRBJ1-2,TRBV5-4,CASSLVAGGPGYTF,TGTGCCAGCAGCTTGGTGGCAGGGGGCCCGGGCTACACCTTC
-,TRBD2,TRBJ2-5,TRBV5-1,CASSSGLGSLKQETQYF,TGCGCCAGCAGCTCCGGACTAGGCTCCTTAAAGCAAGAGACCCAGTACTTC
-,-,TRBJ1-2,TRBV27,CASSRKPWTANGYTF,TGTGCCAGCAGTCGCAAACCGTGGACAGCCAATGGCTACACCTTC
-,TRBD1,TRBJ2-1,TRBV7-3,CASSLTPRTGVYNEQFF,TGTGCCAGCAGCCTAACCCCGAGGACAGGGGTTTACAATGAGCAGTTCTTC
-,TRBD1,TRBJ1-5,TRBV6-4,CASSDSGRGHQPQHF,TGTGCCAGCAGTGACTCGGGCAGGGGGCATCAGCCCCAGCATTTT